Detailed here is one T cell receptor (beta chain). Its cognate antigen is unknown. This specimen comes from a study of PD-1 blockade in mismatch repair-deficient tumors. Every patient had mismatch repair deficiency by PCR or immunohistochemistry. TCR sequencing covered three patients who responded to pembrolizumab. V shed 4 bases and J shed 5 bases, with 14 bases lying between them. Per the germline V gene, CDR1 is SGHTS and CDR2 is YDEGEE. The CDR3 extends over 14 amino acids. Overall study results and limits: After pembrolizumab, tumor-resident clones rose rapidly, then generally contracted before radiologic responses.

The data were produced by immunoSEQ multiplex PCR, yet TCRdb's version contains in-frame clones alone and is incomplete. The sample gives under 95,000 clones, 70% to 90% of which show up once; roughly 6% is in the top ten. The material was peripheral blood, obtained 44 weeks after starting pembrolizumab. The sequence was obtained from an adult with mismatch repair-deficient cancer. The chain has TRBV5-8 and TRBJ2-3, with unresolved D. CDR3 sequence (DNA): TGTGCCAGCAGCCCGTCCCGGAGACGAGATACGCAGTATTTT. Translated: CASSPSRRRDTQYF.